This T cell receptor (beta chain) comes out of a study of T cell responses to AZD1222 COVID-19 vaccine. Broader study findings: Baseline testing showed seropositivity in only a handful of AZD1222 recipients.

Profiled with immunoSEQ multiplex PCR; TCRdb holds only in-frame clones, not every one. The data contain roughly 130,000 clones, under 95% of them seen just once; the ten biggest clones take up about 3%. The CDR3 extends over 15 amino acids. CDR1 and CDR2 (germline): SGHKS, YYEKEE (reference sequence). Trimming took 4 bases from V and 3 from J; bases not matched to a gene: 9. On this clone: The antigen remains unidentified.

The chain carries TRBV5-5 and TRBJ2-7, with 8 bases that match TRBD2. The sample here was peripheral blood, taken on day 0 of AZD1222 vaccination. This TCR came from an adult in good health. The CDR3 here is CASSPLGLVGYEQYF. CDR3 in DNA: TGTGCCAGCAGCCCCCTGGGACTAGTCGGCTACGAGCAGTACTTC.